A single sample is the source of the 10 T cell receptor beta chains below, sequenced in a study of blood T cell repertoires in COVID-19. TCRdb keeps only in-frame clones here, not all; method: immunoSEQ multiplex PCR. The sample shows some 200,000 clones, roughly 88% of them seen only once. The specimen was peripheral blood. These receptor sequences come from a woman in her forties who had recovered from COVID-19.

The chain is built from TRBV10-3 and TRBJ1-3; 9 bases map to TRBD1. This CDR3 contains 15 residues. Looked up from germline, CDR1 is ENHRY and CDR2 is SYGVKD. Unmatched junction bases numbered 3, after V lost 3 bases and J lost 3 bases. The CDR3 sequence is CAISEGGQGGNTIYF. The CDR3 coding sequence is TGTGCCATCAGTGAAGGGGGACAGGGTGGAAACACCATATATTTT.

Only a few counts were recorded for this clone. This rearrangement joins TRBV6-2 or TRBV6-3 to TRBJ2-7; 7 bases are a match to TRBD1. Germline CDR1 is MNHEY and CDR2 is SVGEGT. CDR3 length equals 11 residues. V shed 5 bases, J shed 11 bases, and the junction held 6 bases outside the gene matches. The CDR3 protein is CASSTDREKYF. DNA of the CDR3: TGTGCCAGCAGTACCGACAGGGAGAAGTACTTC.

J is TRBJ1-2 and V is TRBV9; 9 bases line up with TRBD1. The CDR3 length is 15 residues. Germline CDR1 SGDLS, CDR2 YYNGEE. After removal of 3 bases from V and 2 bases from J, the junction contained 5 bases not matched to a gene. The CDR3 sequence: CASSAGQGLNYGYTF. In nucleotides, the CDR3 is TGTGCCAGCAGCGCCGGACAGGGGTTAAACTATGGCTACACCTTC.

The V and J genes are TRBV7-9 and TRBJ1-1; 8 bases align to TRBD1. The CDR3 totals 14 residues. CDR1 and CDR2 (germline): SEHNR, FQNEAQ (reference sequence). Trimming at V came to 5 bases and at J to 8 bases, leaving 10 bases not matched to a gene. The CDR3: CASSQDRAFQEAFF. The CDR3 DNA is TGTGCCAGCAGCCAGGACAGGGCGTTTCAGGAAGCTTTCTTT.

The chain combines TRBV19 with TRBJ1-2; a weak D match, TRBD1 (6 bases). V lost 5 bases, J lost 9 bases, and 16 bases lay in between. The V gene's germline CDR1 is LNHDA and CDR2 SQIVND (reference sequence). The CDR3 spans 13 residues. CDR3 DNA sequence: TGTGCCAGTAGTCTCCGGACAGCAGGAAGCTACACCTTC. It codes for CASSLRTAGSYTF.

This clone has just a few counts. The genes are TRBV24-1 and TRBJ1-1, with a tentative D call TRBD1 (5 bases). There are 15 residues in the CDR3. Between the trimmed V and J ends, which lost 5 bases and 3 bases, there was a span of 15 bases. Per the germline V gene, CDR1 is KGHDR and CDR2 is SFDVKD. DNA of the CDR3: TGTGCCACCAGTGGTTCTAGGGGCGCTGACACTGAAGCTTTCTTT. Protein sequence: CATSGSRGADTEAFF.

The V call is TRBV24-1, the J call TRBJ2-5, with D possibly matching TRBD2 (6 bases). Trimming cost V 5 bases and J 4 bases, with 7 bases left between them. This CDR3 is built from 12 residues. CDR1 KGHDR and CDR2 SFDVKD come from the germline V gene. The CDR3 sequence: CATSAGGETQYF. The DNA of the CDR3 is TGTGCCACCAGTGCCGGGGGAGAGACCCAGTACTTC.

This sequence joins TRBV14 and TRBJ2-1, with 8 bases matching TRBD2. The CDR3 spans 15 residues. Germline trimming cut 3 bases from V and 2 bases from J; bases unmatched to any gene: 3. Germline lookup yields CDR1 SGHDN and CDR2 FVKESK. CDR3 loop: CASSQTGGAYNEQFF. CDR3 sequence (DNA): TGTGCCAGCAGCCAGACGGGGGGGGCCTACAATGAGCAGTTCTTC.

This clone was seen more than once but under ten times. The chain carries TRBV28 and TRBJ2-7, with D possibly being TRBD1 (5 bases). V lost 7 bases and J 0 bases, leaving 16 bases between the germline ends. This CDR3 has 15 residues. CDR1 MDHEN and CDR2 SYDVKM come from the germline V gene. The CDR3 bases are TGTGCCAGCACCAAGACAGCCGGAAGCTCCTACGAGCAGTACTTC. Translating gives CASTKTAGSSYEQYF.

The chain carries TRBV7-9 and TRBJ1-1, with 9 bases fitting TRBD1. Germline CDR1 reads SEHNR; CDR2 reads FQNEAQ (reference sequence). This CDR3 is built from 14 residues. Trimming removed 5 bases from V and 1 base from J; junction bases left unmatched: 2. The DNA for the CDR3 is TGTGCCAGCAGCAAGGACAGGGGGAACACTGAAGCTTTCTTT. Its translation is CASSKDRGNTEAFF. Using reference TRBV7-9 and TRBJ1-1 for the parts outside the CDR3, the full variable domain is DTGVSQNPRHKITKRGQNVTFRCDPISEHNRLYWYRQTLGQGPEFLTYFQNEAQLEKSRLLSDRFSAERPKGSFSTLEIQRTEQGDSAMYLCASSKDRGNTEAFFGQGTRLTVV.